This TCR beta chain was captured by sequencing in a study of shared clonotypes between healthy human individuals. Unsorted PBMC replicate PCRs drew on 300 ng DNA, representing approximately 27,000 T cell genomes. Sequenced by immunoSEQ multiplex PCR; TCRdb stores in-frame clones only, minus some. The sample includes about 490,000 clones, 81% of them seen just once. This clone was picked up one time. The CDR3 runs 14 residues. Germline V gives CDR1 KGHSH, CDR2 LQKENI. Deletions cut 6 bases from V and 0 bases from J, with 9 bases between. The sequence derives from a woman in her 40s in good health. Some clones in this sample may be carry-over from other donors' samples. Sequencing input: PBMCs. This sequence joins TRBV18 and TRBJ1-5; D not certain. The CDR3 sequence: CASSLQNSNQPQHF. CDR3 sequence (DNA): TGTGCCAGCTCCCTACAAAATAGCAATCAGCCCCAGCATTTT.